The 25 T cell receptor beta chains presented below share a single source sample, sequenced in a study of cytomegalovirus exposure and HLA in healthy donors listed by TCRdb under 2017. The receptor library was made with the immunoSEQ multiplex PCR assay. For the multiplex PCR, a mixture combining 60 forward primers for TCR Vbeta segments and 13 reverse primers for TCR Jbeta segments was used. The source is immuneACCESS, and TCRdb retained only in-frame sequences with V and J called. Part of the clones is not carried over; for the studies checked, unresolved V genes explain less than half of this, and the remainder is unexplained. The sample table holds about 110,000 clones, of which more than 70% were seen once. The ten largest clones represent 2.5% to 3% of the sample. The specimen was PBMCs. The receptors were gathered from a woman aged 55 to 70 in good health and CMV-seropositive.

This clone was picked up one time. The chain couples TRBV28 to TRBJ2-1; TRBD2 matches 9 bases. Germline V gives CDR1 MDHEN, CDR2 SYDVKM. The V gene end was trimmed by 5 bases and the J gene end by 3 bases; junction bases not matched to a gene: 5. The CDR3 is 15 residues long. CDR3 bases: TGTGCCAGCAGTCTAGGGACTAGCATCTACAATGAGCAGTTCTTC. This encodes CASSLGTSIYNEQFF.

CDR3 residues: CASSVDRGAGEQYF. The CDR3 bases are TGTGCCAGCAGCGTAGATCGGGGCGCGGGGGAGCAGTACTTC. This sequence joins TRBV9 and TRBJ2-7; D might be TRBD2 (6 bases). The CDR3 runs 14 residues. The V gene's germline CDR1 is SGDLS and CDR2 YYNGEE. V lost 0 bases and J 7 bases, leaving 14 bases between the germline ends.

J is TRBJ2-7 and V is TRBV29-1; perhaps TRBD1 as D (5 bases). The CDR3 contains 13 residues. The V and J ends lost 1 base and 2 bases respectively, with 9 bases between them. Germline lookup yields CDR1 SQVTM and CDR2 ANQGSEA. In DNA form, the CDR3 reads TGCAGCGTTGAAGCAGGGCCAACCTACGAGCAGTACTTC. Translated: CSVEAGPTYEQYF.

The V and J genes are TRBV7-9 and TRBJ2-7; 9 bases are a match to TRBD2. This CDR3 is built from 14 residues. Germline values: CDR1 SEHNR, CDR2 FQNEAQ (reference sequence). V shed 10 bases and J 0 bases; nucleotides not matched to a gene: 7. The CDR3 spells CATSEREASYEQYF. CDR3 bases: TGTGCCACCTCAGAGCGGGAGGCCTCCTACGAGCAGTACTTC. Supplemented by reference TRBV7-9 and TRBJ2-7, the full variable domain reads DTGVSQNPRHKITKRGQNVTFRCDPISEHNRLYWYRQTLGQGPEFLTYFQNEAQLEKSRLLSDRFSAERPKGSFSTLEIQRTEQGDSAMYLCATSEREASYEQYFGPGTRLTVT.

This clone was recorded only once. The V gene is TRBV5-6, the J gene TRBJ1-2; a weak D match, TRBD1 (6 bases). V was trimmed by 2 bases and J by 8 bases, leaving 13 bases between them. This CDR3 contains 13 residues. Germline CDR1 reads SGHDT; CDR2 reads YYEEEE. The CDR3 bases are TGTGCCAGCAGCTTCGGCCAGGGGATCGGCTACACCTTC. Translation gives CASSFGQGIGYTF.

The chain couples TRBV5-1 to TRBJ1-1; a possible D gene is TRBD1 (6 bases). The CDR3 totals 14 residues. In germline, CDR1 is SGHRS, CDR2 YFSETQ. V was trimmed by 4 bases and J by 7 bases, leaving 17 bases between them. The CDR3: CASSDHGGADEAFF. In nucleotides, the CDR3 is TGCGCCAGCAGCGACCATGGGGGGGCTGATGAAGCTTTCTTT.

V is TRBV13 and J is TRBJ2-7; D perhaps matches TRBD1 (6 bases). The ends were cut back, 7 bases at V and 2 bases at J, with 12 bases in the middle. The CDR3 contains 13 residues. The germline V gene encodes CDR1 PRHDT and CDR2 FYEKMQ (reference sequence). CDR3: CASTLQGTYEQYF. In DNA, the CDR3 is TGTGCCAGCACGTTACAGGGCACCTACGAGCAGTACTTC.

The chain uses TRBV2 and TRBJ2-7, with TRBD2 matching over 12 bases. CDR3 length: 16 residues. Germline V gene data show CDR1 as SNHLY and CDR2 as FYNNEI. V gave up 4 bases and J gave up 2 bases; unmatched junction bases: 6. DNA of the CDR3: TGTGCCAGCAGTGCCCTCCTAGCGGGAGGGCCCTACGAGCAGTACTTC. This sequence encodes CASSALLAGGPYEQYF. Combining the CDR3 with reference TRBV2 and TRBJ2-7 gives the whole variable domain EPEVTQTPSHQVTQMGQEVILRCVPISNHLYFYWYRQILGQKVEFLVSFYNNEISEKSEIFDDQFSVERPDGSNFTLKIRSTKLEDSAMYFCASSALLAGGPYEQYFGPGTRLTVT.

The genes are TRBV7-9 and TRBJ2-5; D uncertain. Germline values: CDR1 SEHNR, CDR2 FQNEAQ (reference sequence). This CDR3 contains 12 residues. V lost 5 bases, J lost 4 bases, and 8 bases lay in between. This CDR3 reads CASSPTPETQYF. The CDR3, as DNA: TGTGCCAGCAGCCCTACCCCAGAGACCCAGTACTTC.

V and J are TRBV27 and TRBJ2-7; TRBD1 matches 10 bases. Trimming took 5 bases from V and 2 from J; bases not matched to a gene: 6. The CDR3 is 15 residues long. From germline, CDR1 is MNHEY and CDR2 SMNVEV (reference sequence). This chain's CDR3 is CASSHWDRGPYEQYF. CDR3 sequence (DNA): TGTGCCAGCAGTCATTGGGACAGGGGACCCTACGAGCAGTACTTC.

CDR3 loop: CASSPRETFELLNAEAFF. The DNA of the CDR3 is TGTGCCAGCAGCCCCCGGGAAACTTTCGAGTTGTTGAACGCTGAAGCTTTCTTT. V and J are TRBV21-1 and TRBJ1-1. TRBV21-1 is a known pseudogene. The CDR3 length is 18 residues.

This rearrangement joins TRBV11-3 to TRBJ2-1; 10 positions match TRBD1. The CDR3 runs 16 residues. Trimming took 3 bases from V and 7 from J; bases not matched to a gene: 9. CDR1 SGHNT and CDR2 YENEEA come from the germline V gene. Here the CDR3 reads CASSLEGTGVSNEQFF. In nucleotides, the CDR3 is TGTGCCAGCAGCTTGGAAGGGACAGGGGTATCAAATGAGCAGTTCTTC. Filled out from reference TRBV11-3 and TRBJ2-1, the complete variable domain reads EAGVVQSPRYKIIEKKQPVAFWCNPISGHNTLYWYLQNLGQGPELLIRYENEEAVDDSQLPKDRFSAERLKGVDSTLKIQPAELGDSAVYLCASSLEGTGVSNEQFFGPGTRLTVL.

This chain uses TRBV6-5 with TRBJ2-7; 7 bases fit TRBD1. The germline CDR1 and CDR2 sequences are MNHEY and SVGAGI. The CDR3 runs 14 residues. V was pared by 2 bases and J by 6 bases, with 7 bases of the junction left unmatched. CDR3 residues: CASSYGDREGEQYF. CDR3 bases: TGTGCCAGCAGTTACGGAGACAGGGAAGGCGAGCAGTACTTC.

This rearrangement joins TRBV28 to TRBJ1-2, with D tentatively TRBD1 (6 bases). CDR1 is MDHEN and CDR2 is SYDVKM in the germline V gene. This CDR3 comprises 11 residues. The V and J ends lost 4 bases and 9 bases respectively, with 9 bases between them. Here the CDR3 reads CASSSRDSYTF. The CDR3 DNA is TGTGCCAGCAGTTCCCGGGACAGCTACACCTTC.

The chain joins TRBV18 to TRBJ2-6; TRBD1 matches 7 bases. CDR1 is KGHSH and CDR2 is LQKENI in the germline V gene. The CDR3 contains 17 residues. Trimming at V came to 2 bases and at J to 0 bases, leaving 4 bases not matched to a gene. DNA of the CDR3: TGTGCCAGCTCACCAGGGACAGTGGCCTCTGGGGCCAACGTCCTGACTTTC. Encoded protein: CASSPGTVASGANVLTF.

This clone was detected a few times. The chain joins TRBV4-1 to TRBJ1-4; 10 positions match TRBD1. The V and J ends lost 0 bases and 7 bases, in that order; junction bases with no gene match: 5. In germline, CDR1 is MGHRA, CDR2 YSYEKL. The CDR3 sequence is 16 residues long. CDR3 DNA: TGCGCCAGCAGCCAAGAGACAGGGGGCGCGTCTGAAAAACTGTTTTTT. As protein: CASSQETGGASEKLFF.

V usage is TRBV7-6 and J usage is TRBJ2-2, with TRBD2 identical over 11 bases. This CDR3 is built from 15 residues. The germline V gene encodes CDR1 SGHVS and CDR2 FNYEAQ. J gave up 9 bases and V 2 bases, and 5 bases lay outside the gene matches. Written as DNA, the CDR3 is TGTGCCAGCAGCTTATTAACTAGCGGGAGCCGGGAGCTGTTTTTT. It is translated as CASSLLTSGSRELFF.

The V call is TRBV28, the J call TRBJ1-2, with 9 bases fitting TRBD1. V lost 10 bases to trimming and J lost 7 bases; unmatched junction nucleotides: 16. The CDR3 runs to 15 residues. Germline V gene sequence: CDR1 MDHEN, CDR2 SYDVKM. The CDR3 protein is CAISGSADRGGGYTF. CDR3 nucleotides: TGTGCCATCTCAGGGTCGGCTGACAGGGGGGGTGGCTACACCTTC.

The chain joins TRBV19 to TRBJ1-5; no reliable D call. V was cut by 6 bases and J by 10 bases, with 13 bases left in between. CDR3 size: 12 residues. Germline values: CDR1 LNHDA, CDR2 SQIVND (reference sequence). Written as DNA, the CDR3 is TGTGCCAGTAGCCCCATGGGCTATCCCCAGCATTTT. This codes for CASSPMGYPQHF.

This clone was picked up a small number of times. The gene calls are TRBV5-4 and TRBJ2-1; D is ambiguous. Per germline, CDR1 SGHNT and CDR2 YYREEE (reference sequence). The germline V and J ends were trimmed by 1 base and 0 bases, with 8 bases remaining between them. The CDR3 has 15 residues. Written as DNA, the CDR3 is TGTGCCAGCAGCTTGTCTTCGGGCTCCTACAATGAGCAGTTCTTC. Its protein is CASSLSSGSYNEQFF.

The chain is built from TRBV4-2 and TRBJ2-5; possible D gene TRBD2, 6 bases. CDR1 and CDR2 from the germline V gene are LGHNA and YNFKEQ. There are 14 residues in the CDR3. Trimming removed 1 base from V and 7 bases from J, with 13 bases in between. CDR3 sequence reads: CASSQGGTGVTQYF. CDR3 DNA: TGTGCCAGCAGCCAAGGTGGGACGGGAGTGACCCAGTACTTC.

The V call is TRBV13, the J call TRBJ2-1; 9 bases match TRBD2. Trimming removed 5 bases from V and 3 bases from J; junction bases left unmatched: 8. Per germline, CDR1 PRHDT and CDR2 FYEKMQ (reference sequence). This CDR3 spans 16 amino acids. CDR3 sequence reads: CASSATIAGDYNEQFF. The CDR3 region has the DNA TGTGCCAGCAGCGCAACAATAGCGGGAGACTACAATGAGCAGTTCTTC.

The chain uses TRBV19 and TRBJ2-4; 12 bases align to TRBD2. V trimming: 10 bases; J trimming: 8 bases; junction bases outside the gene matches: 12. Germline V gives CDR1 LNHDA, CDR2 SQIVND (reference sequence). This CDR3 contains 15 residues. Here the CDR3 DNA reads TGTGCCACCTCGAGACTAGCGGGAGCCCCAGACATTCAGTACTTC. It specifies CATSRLAGAPDIQYF.

The sample holds one count of this clone. V gene TRBV5-6 combines with J gene TRBJ2-2; D perhaps matches TRBD1 (6 bases). V lost 4 bases, J lost 2 bases, and 15 bases lay in between. This CDR3 has 16 residues. Germline CDR1 SGHDT, CDR2 YYEEEE. The CDR3 DNA follows: TGTGCCAGCAGCCGTCGTTTGACAGGAAACACCGGGGAGCTGTTTTTT. Translation gives CASSRRLTGNTGELFF. Supplemented by reference TRBV5-6 and TRBJ2-2, the full variable domain reads DAGVTQSPTHLIKTRGQQVTLRCSPKSGHDTVSWYQQALGQGPQFIFQYYEEEERQRGNFPDRFSGHQFPNYSSELNVNALLLGDSALYLCASSRRLTGNTGELFFGEGSRLTVL.

About this clone: The same CDR3 arises from other DNA sequences in this sample as well. The chain couples TRBV5-1 to TRBJ2-1, with a possible D match to TRBD1 (6 bases). Trimming removed 3 bases at V and 6 bases at J, with 10 bases between. This CDR3 region has 13 residues. The V gene's germline CDR1 is SGHRS and CDR2 YFSETQ. CDR3 sequence: CASSSGQGNEQFF. In DNA, the CDR3 is TGCGCCAGCAGCTCGGGACAAGGCAATGAGCAGTTCTTC.